This TCR beta chain was identified in a study of blood T cell repertoires in COVID-19. The CDR3 length is 14 residues. V lost 1 base to trimming and J lost 5 bases, with 12 bases between them. Germline values: CDR1 GTSNPN, CDR2 SVGIG (reference sequence). In the source study's methods: Amplification of reference gene primers was used by the study to estimate nucleated cell counts. Sequenced by immunoSEQ multiplex PCR; TCRdb stores in-frame clones only, minus some. The V and J calls and clone size come from that table; D and trimming were worked out from the DNA. The table records around 70,000 clones, roughly nine tenths of them present only once.

The sequenced sample consisted of peripheral blood. The J gene is TRBJ2-4, the V gene TRBV30, with a possible D match to TRBD1 (5 bases). The origin of this receptor is a man older than 75 with acute or convalescent COVID-19. CDR3 bases: TGTGCCTGGAGTGCAGGGATTCCCCAAAACATTCAGTACTTC. Protein product: CAWSAGIPQNIQYF.